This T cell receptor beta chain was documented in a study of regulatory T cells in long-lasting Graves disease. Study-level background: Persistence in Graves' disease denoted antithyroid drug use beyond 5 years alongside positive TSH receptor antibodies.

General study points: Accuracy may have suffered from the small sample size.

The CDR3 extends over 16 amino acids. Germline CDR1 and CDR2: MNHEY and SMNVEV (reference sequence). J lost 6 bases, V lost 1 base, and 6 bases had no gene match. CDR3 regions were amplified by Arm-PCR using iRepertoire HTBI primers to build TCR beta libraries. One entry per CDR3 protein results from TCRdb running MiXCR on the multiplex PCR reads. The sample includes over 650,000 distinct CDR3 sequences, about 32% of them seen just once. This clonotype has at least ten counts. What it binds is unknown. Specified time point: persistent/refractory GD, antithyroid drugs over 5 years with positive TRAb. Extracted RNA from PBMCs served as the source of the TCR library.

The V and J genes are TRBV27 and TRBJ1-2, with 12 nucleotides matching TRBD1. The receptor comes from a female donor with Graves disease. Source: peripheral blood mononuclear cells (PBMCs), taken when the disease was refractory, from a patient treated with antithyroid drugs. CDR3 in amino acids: CASSLWGQGAIHGYTF. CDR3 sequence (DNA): TGTGCCAGCAGTTTATGGGGACAGGGGGCAATACATGGCTACACCTTC.